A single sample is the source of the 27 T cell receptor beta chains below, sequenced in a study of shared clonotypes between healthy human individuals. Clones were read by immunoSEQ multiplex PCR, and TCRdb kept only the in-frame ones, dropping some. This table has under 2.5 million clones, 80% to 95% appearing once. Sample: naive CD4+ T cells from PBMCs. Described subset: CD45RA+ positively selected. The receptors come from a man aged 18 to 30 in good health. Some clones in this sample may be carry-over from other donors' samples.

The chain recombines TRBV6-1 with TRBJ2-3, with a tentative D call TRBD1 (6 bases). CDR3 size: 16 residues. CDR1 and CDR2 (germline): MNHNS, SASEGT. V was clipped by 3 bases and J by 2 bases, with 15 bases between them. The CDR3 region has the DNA TGTGCCAGCAGTGAGAGAGACAGGTTTCCCACAGATACGCAGTATTTT. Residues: CASSERDRFPTDTQYF.

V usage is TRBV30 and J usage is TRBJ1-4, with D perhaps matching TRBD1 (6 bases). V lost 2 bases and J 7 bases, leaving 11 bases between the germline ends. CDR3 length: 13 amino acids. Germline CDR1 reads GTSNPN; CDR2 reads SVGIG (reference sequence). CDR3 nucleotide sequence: TGTGCCTGGAGTTTGGGGGCCTCTGAAAAACTGTTTTTT. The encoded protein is CAWSLGASEKLFF.

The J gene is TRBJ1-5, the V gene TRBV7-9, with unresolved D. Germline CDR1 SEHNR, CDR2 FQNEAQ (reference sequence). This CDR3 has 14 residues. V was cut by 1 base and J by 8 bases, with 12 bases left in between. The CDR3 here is CASSLGAGPKPQHF. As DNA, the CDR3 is TGTGCCAGCAGCTTAGGCGCAGGTCCCAAGCCCCAGCATTTT.

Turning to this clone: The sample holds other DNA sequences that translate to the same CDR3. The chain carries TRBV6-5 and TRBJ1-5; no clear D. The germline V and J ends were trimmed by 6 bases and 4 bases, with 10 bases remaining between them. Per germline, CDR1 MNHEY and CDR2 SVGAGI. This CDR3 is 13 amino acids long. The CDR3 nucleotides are TGTGCCAGCAGCTTGGACGGGAATCAGCCCCAGCATTTT. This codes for CASSLDGNQPQHF.

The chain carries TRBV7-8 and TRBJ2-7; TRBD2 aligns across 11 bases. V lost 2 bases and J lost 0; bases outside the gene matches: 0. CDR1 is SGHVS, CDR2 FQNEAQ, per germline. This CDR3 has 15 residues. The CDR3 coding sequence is TGTGCCAGCAGCTTAACTAGCGGGAGCTCCTACGAGCAGTACTTC. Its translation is CASSLTSGSSYEQYF.

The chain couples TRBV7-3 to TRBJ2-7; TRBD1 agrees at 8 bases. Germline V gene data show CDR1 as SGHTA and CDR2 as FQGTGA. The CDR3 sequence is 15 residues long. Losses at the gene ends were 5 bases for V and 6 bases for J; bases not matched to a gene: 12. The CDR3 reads CASSHARTGHSEQYF. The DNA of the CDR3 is TGTGCCAGCAGCCACGCAAGGACAGGGCATTCCGAGCAGTACTTC.

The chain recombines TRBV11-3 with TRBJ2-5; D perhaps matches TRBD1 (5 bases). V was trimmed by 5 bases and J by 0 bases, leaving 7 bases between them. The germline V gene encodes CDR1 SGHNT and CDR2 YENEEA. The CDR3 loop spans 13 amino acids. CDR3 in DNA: TGTGCCAGCAGCCCCAGGGACCAAGAGACCCAGTACTTC. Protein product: CASSPRDQETQYF.

The CDR3 DNA sequence: TGTGCCAGCAGCTTAGGCGAGTATCAAGAGACCCAGTACTTC. Encoded protein: CASSLGEYQETQYF. The rearrangement uses TRBV11-2 and TRBJ2-5; no reliable D call. The germline V gene encodes CDR1 SGHAT and CDR2 FQNNGV. This CDR3 is built from 14 residues. V was pared by 1 base and J by 2 bases, with 8 bases between.

The CDR3 loop reads CASSANYAKNIQYF. CDR3 in DNA: TGTGCCAGCAGCGCAAATTACGCCAAAAACATTCAGTACTTC. This sequence joins TRBV9 and TRBJ2-4; unclear D gene. The ends were cut back, 3 bases at V and 1 base at J, with 8 bases in the middle. This CDR3 has 14 residues. In germline, CDR1 is SGDLS, CDR2 YYNGEE.

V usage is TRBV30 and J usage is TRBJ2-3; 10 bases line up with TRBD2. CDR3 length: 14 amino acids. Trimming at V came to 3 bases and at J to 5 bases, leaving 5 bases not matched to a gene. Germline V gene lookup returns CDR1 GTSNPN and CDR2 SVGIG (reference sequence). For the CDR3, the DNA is TGTGCCTGGAGCCTAGCGGGAGACCGAGATACGCAGTATTTT. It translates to CAWSLAGDRDTQYF.

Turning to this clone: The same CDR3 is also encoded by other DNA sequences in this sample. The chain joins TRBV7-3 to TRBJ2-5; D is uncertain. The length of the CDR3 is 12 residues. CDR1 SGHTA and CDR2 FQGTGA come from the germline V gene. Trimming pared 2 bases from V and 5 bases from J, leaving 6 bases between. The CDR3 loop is CASSLVGETQYF. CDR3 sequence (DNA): TGTGCCAGCAGCTTAGTTGGGGAGACCCAGTACTTC.

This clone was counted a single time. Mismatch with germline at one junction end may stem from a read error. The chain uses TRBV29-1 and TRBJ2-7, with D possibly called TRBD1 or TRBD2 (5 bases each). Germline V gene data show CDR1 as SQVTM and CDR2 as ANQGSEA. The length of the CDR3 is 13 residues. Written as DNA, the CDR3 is TGCAGCGTTGGGGTGGATTTTCGGGGCGAGCAGCACTTC. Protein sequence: CSVGVDFRGEQHF.

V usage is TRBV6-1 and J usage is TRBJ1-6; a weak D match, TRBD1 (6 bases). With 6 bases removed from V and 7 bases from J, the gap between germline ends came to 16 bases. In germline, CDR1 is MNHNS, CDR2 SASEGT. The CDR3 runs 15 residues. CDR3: CASSDLGGANSPLHF. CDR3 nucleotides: TGTGCCAGCAGCGACCTTGGGGGGGCGAATTCACCCCTCCACTTT.

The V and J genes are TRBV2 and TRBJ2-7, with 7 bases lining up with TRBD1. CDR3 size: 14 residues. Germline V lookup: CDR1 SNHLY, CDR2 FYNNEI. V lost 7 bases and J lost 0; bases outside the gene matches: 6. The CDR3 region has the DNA TGTGCCAGCACGAGACAGGGACCCTCCTACGAGCAGTACTTC. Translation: CASTRQGPSYEQYF.

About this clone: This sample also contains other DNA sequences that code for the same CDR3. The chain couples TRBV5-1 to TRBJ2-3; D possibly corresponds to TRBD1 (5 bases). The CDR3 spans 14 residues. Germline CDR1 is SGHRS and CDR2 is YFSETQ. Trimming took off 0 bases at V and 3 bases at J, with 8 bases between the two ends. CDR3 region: CASSLAPGTDTQYF. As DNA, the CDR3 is TGCGCCAGCAGCTTGGCTCCAGGGACAGATACGCAGTATTTT.

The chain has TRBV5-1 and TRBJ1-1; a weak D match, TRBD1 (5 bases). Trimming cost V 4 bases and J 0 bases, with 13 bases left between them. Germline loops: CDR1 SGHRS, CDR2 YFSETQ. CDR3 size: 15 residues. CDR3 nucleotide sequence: TGCGCCAGCAGCCTGGGGCTGCTCATGAACACTGAAGCTTTCTTT. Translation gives CASSLGLLMNTEAFF.

CDR3 DNA: TGCAGCGTTGAAGGTCAACGAAGCCTCAACTATGGCTACACCTTC. Amino acid sequence: CSVEGQRSLNYGYTF. The rearrangement links TRBV29-1 to TRBJ1-2; D is uncertain. V gave up 1 base and J gave up 2 bases, with 14 bases separating them. CDR3 length equals 15 residues. Germline lookup yields CDR1 SQVTM and CDR2 ANQGSEA.

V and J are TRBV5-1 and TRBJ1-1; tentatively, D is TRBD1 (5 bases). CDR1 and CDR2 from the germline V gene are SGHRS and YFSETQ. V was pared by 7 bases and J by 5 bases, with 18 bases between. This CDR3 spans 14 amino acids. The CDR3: CASRPRDPYTEAFF. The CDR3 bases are TGCGCCAGCCGCCCCCGGGACCCCTATACTGAAGCTTTCTTT. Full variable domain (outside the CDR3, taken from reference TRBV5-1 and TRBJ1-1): KAGVTQTPRYLIKTRGQQVTLSCSPISGHRSVSWYQQTPGQGLQFLFEYFSETQRNKGNFPGRFSGRQFSNSRSEMNVSTLELGDSALYLCASRPRDPYTEAFFGQGTRLTVV.

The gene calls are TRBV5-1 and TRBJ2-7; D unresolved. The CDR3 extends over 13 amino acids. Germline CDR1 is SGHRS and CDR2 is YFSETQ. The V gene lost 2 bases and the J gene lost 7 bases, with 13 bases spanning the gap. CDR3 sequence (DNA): TGCGCCAGCAGCTTTGGCAGCCCTAGTGAGCAGTACTTC. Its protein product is CASSFGSPSEQYF.

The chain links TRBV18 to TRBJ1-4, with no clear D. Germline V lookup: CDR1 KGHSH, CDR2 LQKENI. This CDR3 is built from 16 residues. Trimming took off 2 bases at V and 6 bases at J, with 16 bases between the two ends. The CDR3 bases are TGTGCCAGCTCACCAAGGTCGGGGTCCGTGGATGAAAAACTGTTTTTT. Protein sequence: CASSPRSGSVDEKLFF.

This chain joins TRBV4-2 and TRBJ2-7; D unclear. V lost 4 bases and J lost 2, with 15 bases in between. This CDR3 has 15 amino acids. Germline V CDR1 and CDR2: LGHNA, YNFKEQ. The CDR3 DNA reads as TGTGCCAGCAGCCGACTGCTGACAAAAACCTACGAGCAGTACTTC. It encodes CASSRLLTKTYEQYF.

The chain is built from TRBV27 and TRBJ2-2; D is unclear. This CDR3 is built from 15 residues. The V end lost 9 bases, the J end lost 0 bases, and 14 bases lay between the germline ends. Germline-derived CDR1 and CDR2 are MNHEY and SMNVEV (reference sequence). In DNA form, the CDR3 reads TGTGCCAGTACCCCCTGGCGACCGAACACCGGGGAGCTGTTTTTT. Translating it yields CASTPWRPNTGELFF.

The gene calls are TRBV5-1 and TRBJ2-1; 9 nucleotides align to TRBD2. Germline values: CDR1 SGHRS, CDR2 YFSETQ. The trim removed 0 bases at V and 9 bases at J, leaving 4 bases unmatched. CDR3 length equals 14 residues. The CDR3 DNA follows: TGCGCCAGCAGCTTGGTTAGCGGGAGCCGTGAGCAGTTCTTC. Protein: CASSLVSGSREQFF.

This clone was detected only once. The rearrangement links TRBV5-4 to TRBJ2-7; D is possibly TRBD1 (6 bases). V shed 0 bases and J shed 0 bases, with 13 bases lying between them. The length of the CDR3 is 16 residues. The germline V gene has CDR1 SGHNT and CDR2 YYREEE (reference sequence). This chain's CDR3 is CASSLDRGKSSYEQYF. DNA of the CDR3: TGTGCCAGCAGCTTGGATAGGGGGAAGAGCTCCTACGAGCAGTACTTC. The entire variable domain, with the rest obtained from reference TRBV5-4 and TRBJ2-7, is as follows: ETGVTQSPTHLIKTRGQQVTLRCSSQSGHNTVSWYQQALGQGPQFIFQYYREEENGRGNFPPRFSGLQFPNYSSELNVNALELDDSALYLCASSLDRGKSSYEQYFGPGTRLTVT.

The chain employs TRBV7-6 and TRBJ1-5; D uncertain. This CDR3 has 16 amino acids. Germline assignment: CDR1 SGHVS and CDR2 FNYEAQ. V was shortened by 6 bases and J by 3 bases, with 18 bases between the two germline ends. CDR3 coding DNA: TGTGCCAGCAGTCCCATTAAATCAGGCCTCAATCAGCCCCAGCATTTT. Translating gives CASSPIKSGLNQPQHF.

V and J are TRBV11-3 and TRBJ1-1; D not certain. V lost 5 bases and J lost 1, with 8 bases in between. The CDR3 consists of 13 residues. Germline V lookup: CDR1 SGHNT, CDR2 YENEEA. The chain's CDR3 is CASSREGNTEAFF. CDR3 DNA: TGTGCCAGCAGCCGAGAGGGGAACACTGAAGCTTTCTTT.

The CDR3 loop reads CASSDHYTASGANVLTF. The CDR3 DNA follows: TGTGCCAGCAGTGACCACTACACAGCCTCTGGGGCCAACGTCCTGACTTTC. The gene calls are TRBV6-4 and TRBJ2-6; D gene uncertain. CDR1 is MRHNA, CDR2 SNTAGT, per germline. The CDR3 contains 17 residues. V was shortened by 2 bases and J by 0 bases, with 11 bases between the two germline ends.